A selection of T cell receptor beta chains follows, all from one sample in a study of regulatory T cells in long-lasting Graves disease. TCRdb itself ran the multiplex PCR reads through MiXCR, one entry per CDR3 protein. The repertoire holds about 540,000 distinct CDR3 sequences, with roughly 13% as singletons. These data also featured in a second study, about T cells in Graves' hyperthyroidism and ophthalmopathy.

Source: peripheral blood mononuclear cells (PBMCs), taken at new diagnosis, from a patient treated with antithyroid drugs. All receptors derive from a young man with Graves disease. The CDR3 runs from the conserved cysteine through the conserved F or W. Clone size is not always given. Where it is, it says once, few, many or a class for expanded clones.

clone_size,v_call,cdr3_aa
many,TRBV11-2,CASSFRTPSYNEQFF
many,TRBV14,CASSQEVDTQYF
many,TRBV20-1,CSASLLRLNTEAFF
many,TRBV11-2,CASRVGGDYGYTF
many,TRBV2,CASRPGVTEAFF
many,TRBV7-2,CASSLDFGSYNEQFF
many,TRBV20-1,CSASPGGAGETQYF
many,TRBV29-1,CSVGGGKTYEQYF
many,TRBV6-1,CASSEGIGGSTSLYEQYF
many,TRBV19,CASSIGHSGTAYYEQYF
many,TRBV2,CATTPVWTGARHGYTF
many,TRBV5-1,CASSLADMNTEAFF
many,TRBV12-3/TRBV12-4,CASSARDRGPGEQFF
many,TRBV12-3/TRBV12-4,CASSLARGALDEFF
many,TRBV3-1,CASSPPWGAEATDTQYF
many,TRBV20-1,CSASGWERGETQYF
many,TRBV6-1,CASGGGTEAFF
-,TRBV27,CASSLDRGKYYEQYF
few,TRBV5-1,CASRPGAGPSYEQYF
many,TRBV7-3,CASSPHGGGNEQFF
many,TRBV6-1,CASKTGGTNSYEQYF
many,TRBV30,CAWSVLGVEQYF
many,TRBV27,CATRDRGVTGNYGYTF
few,TRBV30,CAWSWTEGYEQYF
many,TRBV3-1,CASTLRADHQETQYF
few,TRBV7-8,CASNRRQGRNTGELFF
many,TRBV7-2,CASSFGTDNSPLHF
few,TRBV6-1,CASQGRTGVPDTQYF
many,TRBV7-9,CASSHALAGAYGDTQYF
-,TRBV30,CAWSSDTNTGELFF
-,TRBV4-2,CASSQEGLGTYEQYF
many,TRBV7-9,CASTFSGDKDEAFF
-,TRBV5-4,CASSAQLAGGTGQYF
many,TRBV27,CASRLTRGASGEQYF
many,TRBV12-3/TRBV12-4,CASSRQGWRETQYF